The 30 T cell receptor beta chains reported below all come from one sample, sequenced in a study of T cells in Graves' hyperthyroidism and ophthalmopathy (dated by TCRdb to about 2019). Libraries came from multiplex PCR. Sequencing relied on an Illumina HiSeq 2000. The TCR beta CDR3 regions were amplified from RNA transcripts. The first round of RT-PCR for the TCR CDR3 was performed with the HTBI primer set and the Qiagen OneStep RT-PCR kit. The raw public reads went through TCRdb reprocessing: fastp at Q25, MiXCR clone calling, in-frame beta chains kept. Every entry covers one CDR3 protein and lists the most common genes and DNA from its rows. Within this sample are hundreds of thousands of distinct CDR3 sequences, with 13% of them counted one time only. Clones ranked in the top ten supply over 8.5% of the sample. The sequenced sample was blood. The receptors originated from a young woman with Graves' hyperthyroidism.

This clonotype was seen many times. The V gene is TRBV28, the J gene TRBJ1-2, with 7 positions matching TRBD1. The CDR3 loop spans 15 amino acids. J gave up 2 bases and V 6 bases, and 9 bases lay outside the gene matches. Germline loops: CDR1 MDHEN, CDR2 SYDVKM. The CDR3 region is CASREGARGNYGYTF. The CDR3 nucleotides read TGTGCCAGCAGAGAGGGGGCGAGGGGCAACTATGGCTACACCTTC.

This clonotype was seen ten or more times. This chain links TRBV12-3 or TRBV12-4 with TRBJ2-2; 8 bases match TRBD2. The CDR3 is made up of 14 amino acids. J lost 5 bases, V lost 6 bases, and 5 bases had no gene match. CDR3 DNA: TGTGCCAGCAGCGTGGGCGGGGGGACCGGGGAGCTGTTTTTT. Translation gives CASSVGGGTGELFF.

In its sample, this clonotype was seen many times. J is TRBJ2-1 and V is TRBV29-1; 9 nucleotides align to TRBD1. The J segment lost 5 bases and the V segment lost 6 bases, leaving 8 bases of the junction unmatched. The CDR3 has 14 residues. The germline V gene has CDR1 SQVTM and CDR2 ANQGSEA. The CDR3: CSVRTGAAHNEQFF. The DNA for the CDR3 is TGCAGCGTGAGGACAGGGGCTGCCCACAATGAGCAGTTCTTC.

This clonotype was counted many times. The DNA for the CDR3 is TGCGCCAGGGTATGTAACACTGAAGCTTTCTTT. Its translation: CARVCNTEAFF. This chain connects TRBV5-1 to TRBJ1-1; no definite D call. Per the germline V gene, CDR1 is SGHRS and CDR2 is YFSETQ. The V end lost 8 bases, the J end lost 2 bases, and 7 bases lay between the germline ends. The CDR3 is made up of 11 amino acids.

This clonotype was seen ten or more times. The chain joins TRBV7-9 to TRBJ2-1; D is unresolved. V was shortened by 1 base and J by 10 bases, with 14 bases between the two germline ends. Germline loops: CDR1 SEHNR, CDR2 FQNEAQ (reference sequence). This CDR3 is 14 amino acids long. This CDR3 is CASSLDAGLREQFF. The CDR3 coding sequence is TGTGCCAGCAGCTTAGATGCAGGTCTGCGGGAGCAGTTCTTC.

In its sample, this clonotype was seen many times. The V and J genes are TRBV7-8 and TRBJ1-1, with 8 bases aligning to TRBD1. V was clipped by 6 bases and J by 0 bases; unmatched bases: 3. The germline V gene has CDR1 SGHVS and CDR2 FQNEAQ. The CDR3 sequence is 14 residues long. CDR3 amino acids: CASRPDRVNTEAFF. In DNA, the CDR3 is TGTGCCAGCAGGCCGGACAGGGTGAACACTGAAGCTTTCTTT.

This clonotype was seen repeatedly, ten times or more. The V gene is TRBV20-1, the J gene TRBJ1-1; 8 bases agree with TRBD1. The CDR3 runs to 11 residues. The V gene's germline CDR1 is DFQATT and CDR2 SNEGSKA (reference sequence). The CDR3 region is CRVSGGSEAFF. The CDR3 DNA reads as TGCAGGGTTTCAGGGGGCTCTGAAGCTTTCTTT.

This clonotype was found a few times. The rearrangement joins TRBV29-1 to TRBJ2-1; D unclear. The germline gives CDR1 SQVTM, CDR2 ANQGSEA. The CDR3 has 11 residues. Trimming removed 7 bases at V and 5 bases at J, with 9 bases between. The CDR3 DNA follows: TGCAGCGGTGACGAGGACAATGAGCAGTTCTTC. It encodes CSGDEDNEQFF.

The CDR3 DNA follows: TGTGCCAGCAGCATCGGGACTAGCGGGAGTCCTGTCTACGAGCAGTACTTC. Encoded protein: CASSIGTSGSPVYEQYF. J is TRBJ2-7 and V is TRBV5-4; 14 bases agree with TRBD2. Trimming cost V 4 bases and J 3 bases; bases outside gene matches: 9. There are 17 residues in the CDR3. CDR1 is SGHNT, CDR2 YYREEE, per germline (reference sequence).

This clonotype was seen at least ten times. For the CDR3, the DNA is TGTGCCAGCAGCCAAGATAACTATCAAGAGACCCAGTACTTC. It encodes CASSQDNYQETQYF. The V and J genes are TRBV4-2 and TRBJ2-5, with no clear D. V lost 0 bases and J lost 2, with 7 bases in between. The CDR3 sequence is 14 residues long. Germline V gene lookup returns CDR1 LGHNA and CDR2 YNFKEQ.

This clonotype was seen repeatedly, ten times or more. The chain uses TRBV20-1 and TRBJ2-7; no firm D call. The V gene lost 1 base and the J gene lost 0 bases, with 10 bases spanning the gap. This CDR3 comprises 14 residues. Germline V gives CDR1 DFQATT, CDR2 SNEGSKA (reference sequence). The CDR3 nucleotides read TGCAGTGCTAGAGGGCAGGCCAGCTCCTACGAGCAGTACTTC. Its protein product is CSARGQASSYEQYF.

There are many counts of this clonotype. V is TRBV3-1 and J is TRBJ2-1, with D perhaps matching TRBD1 (6 bases). This CDR3 contains 16 residues. The V and J ends lost 0 bases and 9 bases respectively, with 18 bases between them. CDR1 and CDR2 (germline): LGHDT, YNNKEL (reference sequence). CDR3 protein: CASSQDVGANSREQFF. The DNA for the CDR3 is TGTGCCAGCAGCCAAGATGTGGGGGCGAACTCCCGTGAGCAGTTCTTC.

The V call is TRBV18, the J call TRBJ2-6; D gene ambiguous. The CDR3 runs 17 residues. Germline V lookup: CDR1 KGHSH, CDR2 LQKENI. With 3 bases removed from V and 2 bases from J, the gap between germline ends came to 14 bases. The CDR3 protein is CASSPAIGGAGANVLTF. In DNA form, the CDR3 reads TGTGCCAGCTCACCCGCGATCGGTGGAGCTGGGGCCAACGTCCTGACTTTC.

This clonotype has a count of ten or more. This chain uses TRBV7-8 with TRBJ1-1; tentatively, D is TRBD1 (6 bases). CDR1 and CDR2 from the germline V gene are SGHVS and FQNEAQ. V shed 5 bases and J shed 4 bases, with 11 bases lying between them. The CDR3 loop spans 13 amino acids. CDR3 amino acids: CASSIQQGTEAFF. The CDR3 DNA is TGTGCCAGCAGCATACAACAGGGCACTGAAGCTTTCTTT.

The V gene is TRBV2, the J gene TRBJ2-1; D call uncertain. This CDR3 comprises 15 residues. V lost 0 bases, J lost 9 bases, and 15 bases lay in between. CDR1 is SNHLY and CDR2 is FYNNEI in the germline V gene. CDR3 DNA: TGTGCCAGCAGTGAAGCGCTAACCGGGTTGGGTGAGCAGTTCTTC. Protein product: CASSEALTGLGEQFF.

On this clonotype itself: A clone one base away is much larger, so this may be a read error. The chain has TRBV6-2 or TRBV6-3 and TRBJ1-1, with D maybe TRBD1 (6 bases). The V gene lost 2 bases and the J gene lost 6 bases, with 10 bases spanning the gap. This CDR3 spans 13 amino acids. CDR1 MNHEY and CDR2 SVGEGT come from the germline V gene. The CDR3 is CASSYIGGSEAFF. DNA of the CDR3: TGTGCCAGCAGTTACATCGGGGGCTCTGAAGCTTTCTTT.

The sample holds many counts of this clonotype. J is TRBJ1-5 and V is TRBV7-9, with unresolved D. Germline lookup yields CDR1 SEHNR and CDR2 FQNEAQ (reference sequence). The length of the CDR3 is 14 residues. The ends were cut back, 3 bases at V and 0 bases at J, with 6 bases in the middle. CDR3: CASSFGNSNQPQHF. CDR3 bases: TGTGCCAGCAGCTTTGGAAATAGCAATCAGCCCCAGCATTTT.

This clonotype has just one count. The J gene is TRBJ2-7, the V gene TRBV7-9; no definite D call. Germline values: CDR1 SEHNR, CDR2 FQNEAQ (reference sequence). The germline V and J ends were trimmed by 3 bases and 2 bases, with 11 bases remaining between them. There are 14 residues in the CDR3. The CDR3 sequence is CASSFGVGTYEQYF. The CDR3, as DNA: TGTGCCAGCAGCTTTGGGGTTGGCACCTACGAGCAGTACTTC.

The chain employs TRBV24-1 and TRBJ2-3; 8 bases are a match to TRBD1. Looked up from germline, CDR1 is KGHDR and CDR2 is SFDVKD. Losses at the gene ends were 5 bases for V and 5 bases for J; bases not matched to a gene: 8. The CDR3 spans 15 residues. CDR3 amino acids: CATSVDRGFGDTQYF. The CDR3 DNA reads TGTGCCACCAGTGTAGACAGGGGATTTGGAGATACGCAGTATTTT.

This clonotype has at least ten counts. This rearrangement joins TRBV28 to TRBJ1-2; D remains ambiguous. The ends were cut back, 8 bases at V and 0 bases at J, with 16 bases in the middle. The CDR3 has 15 amino acids. The germline gives CDR1 MDHEN, CDR2 SYDVKM. The DNA for the CDR3 is TGTGCCAGCCGAACCCCGGGCCTTACTAACTATGGCTACACCTTC. Translation gives CASRTPGLTNYGYTF.

The rearrangement uses TRBV6-1 and TRBJ2-5; 7 bases align to TRBD1. Germline CDR1 and CDR2: MNHNS and SASEGT. Trimming removed 5 bases from V and 5 bases from J; junction bases left unmatched: 5. The CDR3 spans 13 residues. CDR3 nucleotide sequence: TGTGCCAGCAGTCCTGACAGGGATGAGACCCAGTACTTC. Its protein is CASSPDRDETQYF.

The V call is TRBV5-1, the J call TRBJ2-7, with D perhaps matching TRBD1 or TRBD2 (5 bases each). The CDR3 loop spans 15 amino acids. Trimming removed 0 bases from V and 1 base from J, with 11 bases in between. Germline CDR1 SGHRS, CDR2 YFSETQ. As DNA, the CDR3 is TGCGCCAGCAGCTTGGAAGGGGACGGTTCCTACGAGCAGTACTTC. The encoded protein is CASSLEGDGSYEQYF.

This clonotype was recorded once. This chain uses TRBV6-9 with TRBJ2-3, with 8 bases that match TRBD2. The J segment lost 2 bases and the V segment lost 4 bases, leaving 8 bases of the junction unmatched. The CDR3 has 16 residues. Germline V gives CDR1 MNHGY, CDR2 SVAAGI. The CDR3 region is CASSSLAGGLTDTQYF. CDR3 sequence (DNA): TGTGCCAGCAGTTCTCTTGCGGGGGGACTCACAGATACGCAGTATTTT.

This clonotype was counted many times. The chain carries TRBV20-1 and TRBJ2-7; D call uncertain. The CDR3 sequence is 13 residues long. V lost 6 bases and J 1 base, leaving 13 bases between the germline ends. CDR1 is DFQATT, CDR2 SNEGSKA, per germline (reference sequence). CDR3 protein: CSAQARHSYEQYF. CDR3 in DNA: TGCAGTGCGCAAGCCCGACATTCCTACGAGCAGTACTTC.

Worth noting for this clonotype: This may stem from a read error, because a much larger clone lies one nucleotide away. The CDR3 DNA sequence: TGTGCCAGCAGCGTAGGGCGGGAGGGCCTGGGAGATACGCAGTATTTT. It specifies CASSVGREGLGDTQYF. The chain joins TRBV9 to TRBJ2-3; 9 bases map to TRBD2. This CDR3 region has 16 residues. V lost 0 bases, J lost 5 bases, and 7 bases stayed unmatched. Germline CDR1 and CDR2: SGDLS and YYNGEE.

This clonotype has a count of ten or more. The rearrangement links TRBV6-1 to TRBJ1-2, with 7 bases identical to TRBD1. After removal of 6 bases from V and 4 bases from J, the junction contained 8 bases not matched to a gene. This CDR3 comprises 14 residues. Germline V lookup: CDR1 MNHNS, CDR2 SASEGT. CDR3 nucleotides: TGTGCCAGCAGCTTTTTCCGGGACAGCTATGGCTACACCTTC. It translates to CASSFFRDSYGYTF.

A remark on this clonotype: A much larger clone is a single base away; this may be a read error. This CDR3 is missing its conserved last phenylalanine or tryptophan, likely due to a read error. The chain couples TRBV18 to TRBJ1-5; the match to TRBD1 covers 7 bases. The CDR3 has 14 residues. CDR1 KGHSH and CDR2 LQKENI come from the germline V gene. Germline trimming cut 6 bases from V and 4 bases from J; bases unmatched to any gene: 6. The CDR3 region is CASSPDRVNQPQHL. CDR3 coding DNA: TGTGCCAGCTCTCCTGACAGGGTAAATCAGCCCCAGCATCTT.

At least ten counts were recorded for this clonotype. This chain uses TRBV24-1 with TRBJ2-1, with 10 nucleotides matching TRBD1. This CDR3 has 19 amino acids. V shed 3 bases, J shed 0 bases, and the junction held 10 bases outside the gene matches. Germline loops: CDR1 KGHDR, CDR2 SFDVKD. CDR3 bases: TGTGCCACCAGTGATGCCGGGACAGGGGAACCCTACTCCTACAATGAGCAGTTCTTC. Its translation is CATSDAGTGEPYSYNEQFF.

This clonotype was counted many times. This sequence joins TRBV7-9 and TRBJ2-1; 10 bases agree with TRBD2. The CDR3 sequence is 16 residues long. The germline CDR1 and CDR2 sequences are SEHNR and FQNEAQ (reference sequence). After removal of 5 bases from V and 1 base from J, the junction contained 5 bases not matched to a gene. CDR3 in DNA: TGTGCCAGCAGCCCATGGACTAGCGGATCCTACAATGAGCAGTTCTTC. Translation gives CASSPWTSGSYNEQFF.

This clonotype was counted many times. V gene TRBV18 combines with J gene TRBJ2-7; 9 bases map to TRBD2. Germline V gives CDR1 KGHSH, CDR2 LQKENI. The CDR3 runs 16 residues. The V and J ends lost 0 bases and 3 bases, in that order; junction bases with no gene match: 6. The CDR3 nucleotides read TGTGCCAGCTCACCACCCGGTCTAGCGGGACGCTACGAGCAGTACTTC. Protein product: CASSPPGLAGRYEQYF.